These T cell receptor beta chains were read from a single sample in a study of shared clonotypes between healthy human individuals. Sequencing was performed with immunoSEQ multiplex PCR; in TCRdb, only in-frame clones are kept and a portion is missing. Of around 600,000 clones in the sample, 98% were seen once. Input material: naive CD8+ T cells sorted from blood. Source of these receptors: a man aged 30 to 39 in good health. Both conserved end residues are part of each CDR3. The D gene is left open where the match is weak. Rows give clone size only sometimes, using once, few, many, or a class for an expanded clone.

TRBV6-5	TRBJ1-5	NA	15	NA	CASSYSRTSGQPQHF	TGTGCCAGCAGTTACTCAAGGACAAGCGGCCAGCCCCAGCATTTT
TRBV7-9	TRBJ2-1	NA	15	TRBD2	CASSSQAGVLGEQFF	TGTGCCAGCAGCTCCCAAGCGGGAGTCTTGGGTGAGCAGTTCTTC
TRBV27	TRBJ2-7	NA	14	TRBD2	CASSWNSGRDEQYF	TGTGCCAGCAGTTGGAATAGCGGGAGAGACGAGCAGTACTTC
TRBV27	TRBJ2-5	NA	18	TRBD2	CASSLFQPELAGFKTQYF	TGTGCCAGCAGTTTATTCCAACCGGAACTAGCGGGATTTAAGACCCAGTACTTC
TRBV7-8	TRBJ2-1	NA	13	NA	CASTVRSYNEQFF	TGTGCCAGCACCGTTCGCTCCTACAATGAGCAGTTCTTC
TRBV29-1	TRBJ2-7	NA	13	TRBD1	CSVEVQGAYEQYF	TGCAGCGTTGAGGTACAGGGGGCCTACGAGCAGTACTTC
TRBV7-9	TRBJ2-7	NA	15	NA	CASSLDPGVSYEQYF	TGTGCCAGCAGCTTAGATCCAGGCGTATCCTACGAGCAGTACTTC
TRBV4-3	TRBJ2-2	NA	17	TRBD2	CASSQGGSGRVTGELFF	TGCGCCAGCAGCCAAGGGGGTAGCGGGAGAGTTACCGGGGAGCTGTTTTTT
TRBV28	TRBJ2-7	NA	13	TRBD1	CASSHGTGVEQYF	TGTGCCAGCAGCCACGGGACAGGGGTCGAGCAGTACTTC
TRBV2	TRBJ2-2	NA	15	TRBD2	CASSELAEITGELFF	TGTGCCAGCAGTGAGCTAGCGGAGATCACCGGGGAGCTGTTTTTT
TRBV11-3	TRBJ2-1	NA	12	NA	CASSLDGYEQFF	TGTGCCAGCAGCTTAGATGGGTATGAGCAGTTCTTC
TRBV15	TRBJ2-7	once	13	TRBD2	CATALGGTYEQYF	TGTGCCACCGCCTTGGGGGGGACCTACGAGCAGTACTTC
TRBV6-5	TRBJ1-4	NA	12	NA	CGVGSRNEKLFF	TGTGGGGTGGGCAGCCGGAATGAAAAACTGTTTTTT
TRBV7-9	TRBJ1-2	NA	13	NA	CASRGTEPYGYTF	TGTGCCAGCAGGGGAACGGAACCCTATGGCTACACCTTC
TRBV27	TRBJ2-7	NA	15	TRBD2	CASSFGASGKNEQYF	TGTGCCAGCAGTTTCGGAGCTAGCGGGAAGAACGAGCAGTACTTC
TRBV13	TRBJ2-7	NA	14	NA	CASSLAGTSYEQYF	TGTGCCAGCAGCTTAGCGGGTACGTCCTACGAGCAGTACTTC
TRBV6-1	TRBJ2-1	NA	13	TRBD2	CASSVGSGTQQFF	TGTGCCAGCAGTGTAGGGAGCGGGACTCAGCAGTTCTTC
TRBV12-1	TRBJ2-1	NA	15	NA	CASGRLALSYNEQFF	TGTGCCAGCGGCCGCCTAGCGCTCTCCTACAATGAGCAGTTCTTC
TRBV29-1	TRBJ2-1	NA	13	NA	CSARGGAYNEQFF	TGCAGCGCCCGGGGCGGGGCCTACAATGAGCAGTTCTTC
TRBV2	TRBJ2-7	NA	15	TRBD1	CASAERPGQGDEQYF	TGTGCCAGTGCCGAGCGCCCGGGACAGGGAGACGAGCAGTACTTC
TRBV5-1	TRBJ2-7	NA	17	TRBD1	CASSEWTGGAVEDEQYF	TGCGCCAGCAGCGAGTGGACAGGGGGCGCGGTGGAGGACGAGCAGTACTTC
TRBV6-1	TRBJ2-3	NA	18	TRBD2	CASSEARGLAGGYDTQYF	TGTGCCAGCAGTGAAGCTAGGGGACTAGCGGGAGGTTATGATACGCAGTATTTT
TRBV6-6	TRBJ2-7	NA	16	TRBD2	CASSGLLLAGGSPGYF	TGTGCCAGCAGTGGCCTGTTACTAGCGGGAGGATCCCCAGGGTACTTC
TRBV6-1	TRBJ2-4	NA	10	NA	CASAPGIQYF	TGTGCCAGTGCCCCGGGCATTCAGTACTTC
TRBV27	TRBJ2-1	NA	13	NA	CASSLSRGNEQFF	TGTGCCAGCAGTTTATCACGGGGGAATGAGCAGTTCTTC
TRBV28	TRBJ2-1	NA	14	NA	CASSLLVSYNEQFF	TGTGCCAGCAGTCTTCTAGTTTCCTACAATGAGCAGTTCTTC
TRBV6-5	TRBJ2-7	NA	13	NA	CASSYSLVHEQYF	TGTGCCAGCAGTTACAGTTTGGTCCACGAGCAGTACTTC
TRBV11-3	TRBJ2-7	NA	14	TRBD2	CASSSTSGRAEQYF	TGTGCCAGCAGCTCAACTAGCGGGAGGGCCGAGCAGTACTTC
TRBV6-1	TRBJ2-7	NA	15	NA	CASNLGPAGTGEQYF	TGTGCCAGCAATCTTGGCCCCGCCGGGACCGGCGAGCAGTACTTC
TRBV25-1	TRBJ2-7	NA	15	TRBD2	CASSPGLAGLYEQYF	TGTGCCAGCAGTCCGGGGCTAGCGGGGCTCTACGAGCAGTACTTC
TRBV7-6	TRBJ2-5	NA	14	NA	CASSLIPVEETQYF	TGTGCCAGCAGCTTAATCCCGGTAGAAGAGACCCAGTACTTC
TRBV27	TRBJ2-7	NA	12	NA	CASGTTYFEQYF	TGTGCCAGCGGTACTACGTATTTCGAGCAGTACTTC
TRBV27	TRBJ2-7	NA	15	TRBD2	CASSPGTSGRVEQYF	TGTGCCAGCAGTCCCGGGACTAGCGGGAGAGTCGAGCAGTACTTC
TRBV29-1	TRBJ2-1	once	11	TRBD2	CSSGRANEQFF	TGTTCCAGCGGGAGAGCCAATGAGCAGTTCTTC
TRBV7-8	TRBJ1-1	NA	12	NA	CASSLAYTEAFF	TGTGCCAGCAGCTTAGCCTACACTGAAGCTTTCTTT
TRBV7-9	TRBJ2-1	NA	11	NA	CASTFLNEQFF	TGTGCCAGCACCTTCCTCAATGAGCAGTTCTTC
TRBV7-2	TRBJ1-5	NA	14	NA	CASSLGQRNQPQHF	TGTGCCAGCAGCTTAGGACAGCGCAATCAGCCCCAGCATTTT
TRBV29-1	TRBJ2-7	NA	12	TRBD2	CSVYGRASEQYF	TGCAGCGTTTACGGGAGGGCCTCCGAGCAGTACTTC
TRBV7-2	TRBJ1-5	NA	15	NA	CASSLEAGLSQPQHF	TGTGCCAGCAGCTTAGAGGCAGGACTCTCTCAGCCCCAGCATTTT
TRBV7-9	TRBJ2-2	NA	15	TRBD2	CASSSSGRKTGELFF	TGTGCCAGCAGCTCAAGCGGGAGAAAGACCGGGGAGCTGTTTTTT
TRBV18	TRBJ2-1	NA	14	NA	CASSPTAVRNEQFF	TGTGCCAGCTCACCTACCGCGGTTCGAAATGAGCAGTTCTTC
TRBV30	TRBJ2-2	NA	16	NA	CAWSGLWAGNTGELFF	TGTGCCTGGAGTGGGTTGTGGGCGGGAAACACCGGGGAGCTGTTTTTT
TRBV18	TRBJ2-1	NA	17	NA	CASSPRHRDIRVDEQFF	TGTGCCAGCTCACCACGTCACCGGGACATAAGAGTCGATGAGCAGTTCTTC
TRBV5-6	TRBJ2-7	few	14	TRBD2	CASSLGLAVYEQYF	TGTGCCAGCAGCTTGGGACTAGCGGTCTACGAGCAGTACTTC
TRBV29-1	TRBJ1-4	NA	10	NA	CSVWDEKLFF	TGCAGCGTTTGGGATGAAAAACTGTTTTTT
TRBV15	TRBJ2-7	NA	16	TRBD2	CATSSPRLAGPYEQYF	TGTGCCACCAGCAGTCCCCGACTAGCGGGCCCCTACGAGCAGTACTTC
TRBV6-6	TRBJ1-5	NA	14	NA	CASSQQGGHQPQHF	TGTGCCAGCAGTCAGCAGGGAGGTCATCAGCCCCAGCATTTT
TRBV7-8	TRBJ2-3	NA	15	NA	CASSLGVGGQDTQYF	TGTGCCAGCAGCTTAGGTGTCGGGGGGCAGGATACGCAGTATTTT
TRBV7-2	TRBJ2-1	NA	14	TRBD1	CASSTGQGRAEQFF	TGTGCCAGCAGCACTGGACAGGGAAGAGCCGAGCAGTTCTTC
TRBV6-5	TRBJ1-1	NA	13	NA	CASGAQGNTEAFF	TGTGCCAGCGGGGCTCAGGGAAACACTGAAGCTTTCTTT
TRBV9	TRBJ2-1	NA	13	TRBD1	CASSVTGINEQFF	TGTGCCAGCAGCGTGACAGGGATCAATGAGCAGTTCTTC
TRBV7-9	TRBJ1-2	NA	15	NA	CASSPLLGTNYGYTF	TGTGCCAGCAGCCCCCTTTTAGGAACTAACTATGGCTACACCTTC
TRBV7-9	TRBJ2-7	NA	13	NA	CASSLLQGYEQYF	TGTGCCAGCAGCTTACTACAGGGCTACGAGCAGTACTTC
TRBV4-3	TRBJ2-2	NA	14	NA	CASSQDSIAGELFF	TGCGCCAGCAGCCAAGATAGTATCGCCGGGGAGCTGTTTTTT
TRBV11-2	TRBJ2-7	NA	13	TRBD1	CASSLGTDYEQYF	TGTGCCAGCAGCCTCGGGACAGACTACGAGCAGTACTTC
TRBV28	TRBJ1-4	once	12	NA	CASSLAHEKLFF	TGTGCCAGCAGTTTAGCCCATGAAAAACTGTTTTTT
TRBV7-6	TRBJ1-1	NA	13	TRBD1	CASSFLSDREAFF	TGTGCCAGCAGCTTCCTTTCGGACAGGGAAGCTTTCTTT